This T cell receptor (beta chain) was identified in a study of cytomegalovirus exposure and HLA in healthy donors. Germline loops: CDR1 SGDLS, CDR2 YYNGEE. CDR3 size: 15 residues. The J segment lost 5 bases and the V segment lost 2 bases, leaving 6 bases of the junction unmatched. The PCR employed 60 Vbeta primers together with 13 Jbeta primers. Clones were read by immunoSEQ multiplex PCR, and TCRdb kept only the in-frame ones, dropping some. The table lists about 170,000 clones, around 80% of them singletons. Specimen: PBMCs. The clonotype comes from a boy younger than 10 in good health and CMV-seronegative. J is TRBJ2-2 and V is TRBV9; TRBD1 matches 7 bases. CDR3 nucleotides: TGTGCCAGCAGCGTCCAGGGGGTAGGGACCGGGGAGCTGTTTTTT. Translating it yields CASSVQGVGTGELFF.